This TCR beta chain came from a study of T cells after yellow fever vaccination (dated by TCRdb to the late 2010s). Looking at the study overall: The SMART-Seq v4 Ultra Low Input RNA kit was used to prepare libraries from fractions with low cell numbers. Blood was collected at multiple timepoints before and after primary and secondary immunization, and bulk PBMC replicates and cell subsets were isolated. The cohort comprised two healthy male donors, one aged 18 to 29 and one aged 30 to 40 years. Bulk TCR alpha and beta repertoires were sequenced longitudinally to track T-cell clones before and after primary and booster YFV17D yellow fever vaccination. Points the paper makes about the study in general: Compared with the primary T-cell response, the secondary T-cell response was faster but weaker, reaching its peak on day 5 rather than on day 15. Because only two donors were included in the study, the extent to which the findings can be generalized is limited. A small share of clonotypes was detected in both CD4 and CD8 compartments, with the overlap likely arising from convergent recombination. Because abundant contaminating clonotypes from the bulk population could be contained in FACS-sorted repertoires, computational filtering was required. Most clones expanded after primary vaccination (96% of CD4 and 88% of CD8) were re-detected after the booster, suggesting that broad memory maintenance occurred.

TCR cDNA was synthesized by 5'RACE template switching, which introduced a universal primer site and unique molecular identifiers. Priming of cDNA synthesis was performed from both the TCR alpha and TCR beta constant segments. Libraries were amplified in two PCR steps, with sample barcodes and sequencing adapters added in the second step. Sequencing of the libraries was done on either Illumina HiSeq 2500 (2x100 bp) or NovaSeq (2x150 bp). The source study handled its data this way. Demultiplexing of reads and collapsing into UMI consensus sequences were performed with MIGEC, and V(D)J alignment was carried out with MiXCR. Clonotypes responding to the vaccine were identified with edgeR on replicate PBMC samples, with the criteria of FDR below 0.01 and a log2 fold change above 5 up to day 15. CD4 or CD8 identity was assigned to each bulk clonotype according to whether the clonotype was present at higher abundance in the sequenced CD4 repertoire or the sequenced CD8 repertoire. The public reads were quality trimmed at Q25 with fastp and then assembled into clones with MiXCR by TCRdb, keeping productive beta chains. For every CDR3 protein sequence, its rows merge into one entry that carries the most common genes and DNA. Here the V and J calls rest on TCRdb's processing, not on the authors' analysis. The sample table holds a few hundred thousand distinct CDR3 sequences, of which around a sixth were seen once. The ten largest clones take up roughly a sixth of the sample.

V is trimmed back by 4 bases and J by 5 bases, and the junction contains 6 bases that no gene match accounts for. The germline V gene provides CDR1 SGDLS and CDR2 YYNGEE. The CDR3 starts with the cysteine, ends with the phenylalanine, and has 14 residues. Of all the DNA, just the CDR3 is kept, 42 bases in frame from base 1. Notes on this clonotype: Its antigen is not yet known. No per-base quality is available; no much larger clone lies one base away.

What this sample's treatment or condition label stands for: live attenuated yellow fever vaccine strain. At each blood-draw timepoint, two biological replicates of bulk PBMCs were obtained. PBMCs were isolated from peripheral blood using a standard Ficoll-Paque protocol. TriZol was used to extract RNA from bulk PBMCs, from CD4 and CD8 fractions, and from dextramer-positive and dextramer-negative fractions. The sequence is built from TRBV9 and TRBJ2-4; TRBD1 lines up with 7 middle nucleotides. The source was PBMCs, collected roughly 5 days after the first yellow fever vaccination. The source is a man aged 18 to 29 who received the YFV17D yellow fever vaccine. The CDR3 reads CASSFGQVENIQYF. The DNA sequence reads TGTGCCAGCAGCTTTGGACAGGTCGAAAACATTCAGTACTTC.